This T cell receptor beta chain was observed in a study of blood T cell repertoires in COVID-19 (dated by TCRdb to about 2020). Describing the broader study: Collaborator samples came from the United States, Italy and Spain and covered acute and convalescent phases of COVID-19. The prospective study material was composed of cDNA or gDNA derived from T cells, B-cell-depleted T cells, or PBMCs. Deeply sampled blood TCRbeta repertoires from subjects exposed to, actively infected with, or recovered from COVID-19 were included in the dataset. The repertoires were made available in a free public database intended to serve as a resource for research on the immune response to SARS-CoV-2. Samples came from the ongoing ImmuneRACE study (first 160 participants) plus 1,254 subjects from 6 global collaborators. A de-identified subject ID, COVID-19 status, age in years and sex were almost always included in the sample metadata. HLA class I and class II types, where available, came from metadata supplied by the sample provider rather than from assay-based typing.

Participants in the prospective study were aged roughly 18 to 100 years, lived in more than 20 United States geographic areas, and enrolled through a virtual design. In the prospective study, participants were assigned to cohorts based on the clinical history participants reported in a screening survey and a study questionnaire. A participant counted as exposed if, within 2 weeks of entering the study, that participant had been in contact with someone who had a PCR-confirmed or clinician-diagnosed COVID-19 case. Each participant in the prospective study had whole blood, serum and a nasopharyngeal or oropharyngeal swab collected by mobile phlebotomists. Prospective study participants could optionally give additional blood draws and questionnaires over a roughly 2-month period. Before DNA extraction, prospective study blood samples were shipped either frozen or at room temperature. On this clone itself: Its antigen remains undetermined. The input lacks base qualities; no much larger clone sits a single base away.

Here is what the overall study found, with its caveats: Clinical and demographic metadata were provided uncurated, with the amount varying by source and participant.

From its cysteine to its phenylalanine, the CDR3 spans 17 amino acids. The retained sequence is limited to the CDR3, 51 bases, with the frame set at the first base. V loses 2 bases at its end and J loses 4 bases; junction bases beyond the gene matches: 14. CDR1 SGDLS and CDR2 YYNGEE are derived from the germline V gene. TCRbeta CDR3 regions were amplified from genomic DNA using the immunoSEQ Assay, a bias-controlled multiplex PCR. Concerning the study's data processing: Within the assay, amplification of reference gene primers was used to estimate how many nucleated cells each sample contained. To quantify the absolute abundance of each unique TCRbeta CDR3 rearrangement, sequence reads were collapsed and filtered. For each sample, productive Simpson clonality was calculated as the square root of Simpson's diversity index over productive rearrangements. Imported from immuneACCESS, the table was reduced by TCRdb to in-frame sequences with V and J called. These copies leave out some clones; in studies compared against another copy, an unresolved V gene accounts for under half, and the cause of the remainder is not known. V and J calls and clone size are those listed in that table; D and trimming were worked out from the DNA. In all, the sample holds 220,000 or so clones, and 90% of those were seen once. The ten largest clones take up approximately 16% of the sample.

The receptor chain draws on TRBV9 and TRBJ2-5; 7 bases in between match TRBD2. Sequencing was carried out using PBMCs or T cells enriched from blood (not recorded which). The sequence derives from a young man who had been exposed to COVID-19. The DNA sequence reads TGTGCCAGCAGCGTGTGGGCTAGCGGTCACGGGGGAGAGACCCAGTACTTC. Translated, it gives CASSVWASGHGGETQYF.